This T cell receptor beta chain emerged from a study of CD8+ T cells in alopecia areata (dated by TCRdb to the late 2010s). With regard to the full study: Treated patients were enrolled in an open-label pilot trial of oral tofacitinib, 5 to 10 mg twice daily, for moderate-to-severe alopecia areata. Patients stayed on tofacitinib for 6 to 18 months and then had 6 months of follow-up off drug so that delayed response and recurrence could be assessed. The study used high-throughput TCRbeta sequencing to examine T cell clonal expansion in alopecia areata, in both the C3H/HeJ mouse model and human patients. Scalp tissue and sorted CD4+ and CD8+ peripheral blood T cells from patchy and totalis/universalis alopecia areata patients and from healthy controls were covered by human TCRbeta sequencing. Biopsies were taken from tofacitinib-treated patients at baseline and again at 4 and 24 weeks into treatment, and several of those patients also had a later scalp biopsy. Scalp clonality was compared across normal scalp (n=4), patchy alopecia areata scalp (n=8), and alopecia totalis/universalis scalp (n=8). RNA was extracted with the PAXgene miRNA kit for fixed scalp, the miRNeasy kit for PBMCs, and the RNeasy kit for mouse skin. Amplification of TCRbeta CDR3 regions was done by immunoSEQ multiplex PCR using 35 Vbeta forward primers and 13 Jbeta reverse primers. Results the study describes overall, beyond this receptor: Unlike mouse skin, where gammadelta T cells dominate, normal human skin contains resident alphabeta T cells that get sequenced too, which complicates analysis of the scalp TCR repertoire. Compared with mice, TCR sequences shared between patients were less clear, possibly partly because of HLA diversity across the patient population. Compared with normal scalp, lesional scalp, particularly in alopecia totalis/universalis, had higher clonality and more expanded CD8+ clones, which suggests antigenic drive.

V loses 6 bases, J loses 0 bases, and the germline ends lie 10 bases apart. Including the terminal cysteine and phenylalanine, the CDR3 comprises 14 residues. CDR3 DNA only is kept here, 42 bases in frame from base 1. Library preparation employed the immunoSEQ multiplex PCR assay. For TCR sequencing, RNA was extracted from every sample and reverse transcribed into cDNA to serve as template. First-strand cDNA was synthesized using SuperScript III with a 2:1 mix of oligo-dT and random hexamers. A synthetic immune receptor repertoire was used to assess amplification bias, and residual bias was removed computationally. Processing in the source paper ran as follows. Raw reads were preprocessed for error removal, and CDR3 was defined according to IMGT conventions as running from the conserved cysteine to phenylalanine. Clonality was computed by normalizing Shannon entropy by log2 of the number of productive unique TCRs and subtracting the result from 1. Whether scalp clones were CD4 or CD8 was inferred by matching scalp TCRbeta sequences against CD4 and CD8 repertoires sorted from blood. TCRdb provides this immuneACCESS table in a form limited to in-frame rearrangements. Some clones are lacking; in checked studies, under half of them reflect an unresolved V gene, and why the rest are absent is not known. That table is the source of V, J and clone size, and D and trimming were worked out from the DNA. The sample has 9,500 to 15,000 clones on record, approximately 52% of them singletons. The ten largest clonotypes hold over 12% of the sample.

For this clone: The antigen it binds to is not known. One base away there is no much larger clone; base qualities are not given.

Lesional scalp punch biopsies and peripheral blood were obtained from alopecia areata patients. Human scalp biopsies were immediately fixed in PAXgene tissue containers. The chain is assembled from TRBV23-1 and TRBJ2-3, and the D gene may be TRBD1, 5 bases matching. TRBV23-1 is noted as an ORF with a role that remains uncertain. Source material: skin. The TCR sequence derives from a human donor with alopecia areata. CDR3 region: CASRTEPSTDTQYF. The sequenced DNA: TGCGCCAGCAGGACAGAACCTAGCACAGATACGCAGTATTTT.